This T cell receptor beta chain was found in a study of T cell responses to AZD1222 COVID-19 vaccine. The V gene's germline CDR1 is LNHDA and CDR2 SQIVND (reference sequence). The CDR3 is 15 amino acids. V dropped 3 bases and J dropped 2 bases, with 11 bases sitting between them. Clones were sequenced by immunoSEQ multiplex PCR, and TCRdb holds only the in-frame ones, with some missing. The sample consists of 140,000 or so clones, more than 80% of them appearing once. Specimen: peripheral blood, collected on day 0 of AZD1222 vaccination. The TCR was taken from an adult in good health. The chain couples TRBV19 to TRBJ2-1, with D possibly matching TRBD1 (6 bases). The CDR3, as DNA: TGTGCCAGTAGTATTATCGGGACACCCTACAATGAGCAGTTCTTC. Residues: CASSIIGTPYNEQFF.